A single sample is the source of the 26 T cell receptor beta chains below, sequenced in a study of T-cell reconstitution after alpha-beta-depleted transplantation in children. Construction of the TCRbeta library involved unique molecular identifiers. TCRdb used MiXCR to reprocess the PCR reads, holding one entry per CDR3 protein. The table has 780,000 or so distinct CDR3 sequences, 15% to 20% seen once. Sequenced material: PBMCs, mostly from graft donor cells, taken 360 days after TCRalphabeta/CD19-depleted stem cell transplant. The source is a male patient aged 10 to 17 who had a stem cell transplant for acute lymphoblastic leukemia, so the T cells may come from the graft donor.

The chain joins TRBV3-1 to TRBJ2-7; D gene uncertain. Per the germline V gene, CDR1 is LGHDT and CDR2 is YNNKEL (reference sequence). The CDR3 runs 11 residues. The V end was cut by 3 bases, the J end by 5 bases, with 5 bases between. The CDR3 sequence is CASSQIDEQYF. The CDR3 DNA follows: TGTGCCAGCAGCCAGATCGACGAGCAGTACTTC.

The table lists this clonotype with a count of one. J is TRBJ2-2 and V is TRBV10-3; 7 bases line up with TRBD1. V gave up 3 bases and J gave up 4 bases; unmatched junction bases: 2. The CDR3 has 14 amino acids. Germline V lookup: CDR1 ENHRY, CDR2 SYGVKD. CDR3 sequence reads: CAISEQGPTGELFF. CDR3 nucleotides: TGTGCCATCAGTGAACAGGGGCCCACCGGGGAGCTGTTTTTT.

This clonotype was seen a few times. This sequence joins TRBV30 and TRBJ2-7; D uncertain. From germline, CDR1 is GTSNPN and CDR2 SVGIG (reference sequence). This CDR3 spans 13 amino acids. V was trimmed by 2 bases and J by 2 bases, leaving 10 bases between them. The CDR3 sequence is CAWSLIDAYEQYF. The CDR3, as DNA: TGTGCCTGGAGTCTAATCGACGCCTACGAGCAGTACTTC.

The V and J genes are TRBV19 and TRBJ2-7; D perhaps matches TRBD1 (6 bases). Germline CDR1 and CDR2: LNHDA and SQIVND (reference sequence). V lost 3 bases, J lost 0 bases, and 12 bases lay in between. This CDR3 has 15 amino acids. The CDR3 loop reads CASSIAGTPSYEQYF. The CDR3 DNA reads TGTGCCAGTAGTATTGCTGGGACACCCTCCTACGAGCAGTACTTC.

Details on this clonotype: This sequence may be a read error, since a much larger clone differs from it by one base. J is TRBJ2-5 and V is TRBV5-1, with 7 bases aligning to TRBD1. V dropped 6 bases and J dropped 3; count of bases not matched to a gene: 5. Per germline, CDR1 SGHRS and CDR2 YFSETQ. CDR3 length equals 13 residues. CDR3 in amino acids: CASTPTGEETQYF. The CDR3 nucleotides are TGCGCCAGCACCCCCACAGGGGAAGAGACCCAGTACTTC. Combining the CDR3 with reference TRBV5-1 and TRBJ2-5 gives the whole variable domain KAGVTQTPRYLIKTRGQQVTLSCSPISGHRSVSWYQQTPGQGLQFLFEYFSETQRNKGNFPGRFSGRQFSNSRSEMNVSTLELGDSALYLCASTPTGEETQYFGPGTRLLVL.

This clonotype was seen many times. The chain uses TRBV12-3 or TRBV12-4 and TRBJ2-3; D ambiguous. The ends were cut back, 6 bases at V and 2 bases at J, with 12 bases in the middle. The CDR3 runs to 14 residues. The CDR3 reads CASSPGGYTDTQYF. CDR3 DNA sequence: TGTGCCAGCAGCCCCGGTGGGTACACAGATACGCAGTATTTT.

The chain joins TRBV7-9 to TRBJ1-1; D not resolved. Per the germline V gene, CDR1 is SEHNR and CDR2 is FQNEAQ (reference sequence). The CDR3 runs to 15 residues. With 2 bases removed from V and 4 bases from J, the gap between germline ends came to 14 bases. The CDR3 region is CASSLLGSWGTEAFF. The CDR3 coding sequence is TGTGCCAGCAGCTTATTGGGGAGTTGGGGCACTGAAGCTTTCTTT.

There are a few counts of this clonotype. The CDR3 is CASSLRKRQGNTDTQYF. CDR3 bases: TGTGCCAGCAGCTTAAGAAAACGACAGGGAAACACAGATACGCAGTATTTT. The chain employs TRBV7-9 and TRBJ2-3; 7 nucleotides match TRBD1. V lost 2 bases to trimming and J lost 2 bases; unmatched junction nucleotides: 10. The CDR3 length is 17 residues. Germline values: CDR1 SEHNR, CDR2 FQNEAQ (reference sequence). The whole variable domain, filled in from reference TRBV7-9 and TRBJ2-3, reads DTGVSQNPRHKITKRGQNVTFRCDPISEHNRLYWYRQTLGQGPEFLTYFQNEAQLEKSRLLSDRFSAERPKGSFSTLEIQRTEQGDSAMYLCASSLRKRQGNTDTQYFGPGTRLTVL.

The genes are TRBV29-1 and TRBJ2-4, with 8 bases matching TRBD1. The V segment lost 4 bases and the J segment 9 bases; nucleotides outside the gene matches: 14. Germline-derived CDR1 and CDR2 are SQVTM and ANQGSEA. The CDR3 covers 15 residues. CDR3 coding DNA: TGCAGCGTTGGGGGCCAGGGGGCGTTTGCGAGCATTCAGTACTTC. It translates to CSVGGQGAFASIQYF.

This sequence joins TRBV7-2 and TRBJ2-7; 12 nucleotides align to TRBD2. The CDR3 loop spans 15 amino acids. Germline lookup yields CDR1 SGHTA and CDR2 FQGNSA. V gave up 1 base and J gave up 4 bases; unmatched junction bases: 2. This CDR3 is CASSLVGTSGYEQYF. The CDR3 DNA reads as TGTGCCAGCAGCTTAGTTGGGACTAGCGGGTACGAGCAGTACTTC.

The chain links TRBV12-3 or TRBV12-4 to TRBJ2-3, with D possibly being TRBD2 (5 bases). With 2 bases removed from V and 2 bases from J, the gap between germline ends came to 11 bases. The CDR3 totals 15 residues. This CDR3 is CASSLRKRITDTQYF. CDR3 nucleotide sequence: TGTGCCAGCAGTTTAAGAAAGCGGATCACAGATACGCAGTATTTT.

This clonotype was counted many times. The chain links TRBV24-1 to TRBJ2-2; maybe TRBD2 (5 bases). CDR3 length: 13 amino acids. Germline V CDR1 and CDR2: KGHDR, SFDVKD. V was pared by 9 bases and J by 8 bases, with 15 bases between. CDR3 region: CATAAGPGGELFF. DNA for the CDR3: TGTGCCACCGCAGCAGGTCCGGGGGGGGAGCTGTTTTTT.

The rearrangement links TRBV23-1 to TRBJ2-7; D is unresolved. TRBV23-1 is an ORF for which the function is uncertain. The V end was cut by 2 bases, the J end by 5 bases, with 7 bases between. The CDR3 is 12 amino acids. CDR3 DNA: TGCGCCAGCAGTCAAACCAGAGACGAGCAGTACTTC. Translated: CASSQTRDEQYF.

The chain links TRBV27 to TRBJ1-1; perhaps TRBD1 as D (6 bases). The CDR3 is 12 amino acids. The V end lost 6 bases, the J end lost 11 bases, and 16 bases lay between the germline ends. Germline CDR1 and CDR2: MNHEY and SMNVEV (reference sequence). CDR3 loop: CASRKQGLWAFF. Here the CDR3 DNA reads TGTGCCAGCAGGAAACAGGGATTGTGGGCTTTCTTT.

J is TRBJ2-7 and V is TRBV29-1, with unresolved D. The germline V gene encodes CDR1 SQVTM and CDR2 ANQGSEA. Between the trimmed V and J ends, which lost 7 bases and 4 bases, there was a span of 8 bases. The CDR3 sequence is 10 residues long. CDR3 nucleotides: TGCAGCGCCCCCCCTTACGAGCAGTACTTC. Encoded protein: CSAPPYEQYF.

This clonotype was recorded a few times. J is TRBJ1-4 and V is TRBV5-1; 7 positions match TRBD1. The CDR3 spans 14 residues. The germline V gene encodes CDR1 SGHRS and CDR2 YFSETQ. V shed 1 base and J 6 bases; nucleotides not matched to a gene: 3. The CDR3 sequence: CASSLTGDHEKLFF. CDR3 bases: TGCGCCAGCAGCTTGACAGGGGACCATGAAAAACTGTTTTTT.

The chain has TRBV5-1 and TRBJ2-7, with D perhaps TRBD1 or TRBD2 (6 bases each). The CDR3 is made up of 14 amino acids. Germline V CDR1 and CDR2: SGHRS, YFSETQ. Trimming cost V 3 bases and J 2 bases, with 12 bases left between them. This CDR3 is CASSWGAGPYEQYF. In DNA, the CDR3 is TGCGCCAGCAGCTGGGGGGCAGGGCCCTACGAGCAGTACTTC.

The chain uses TRBV4-1 and TRBJ2-7; D gene unclear. The germline V and J ends were trimmed by 4 bases and 5 bases, with 12 bases remaining between them. The CDR3 is 13 residues long. Germline CDR1 is MGHRA and CDR2 is YSYEKL. CDR3 DNA: TGCGCCAGCAGCCCCAGATCGGCGGACGAGCAGTACTTC. This gives the protein CASSPRSADEQYF.

The chain uses TRBV6-1 and TRBJ2-2, with 8 bases identical to TRBD2. Germline CDR1 and CDR2: MNHNS and SASEGT. The V gene end was trimmed by 7 bases and the J gene end by 2 bases; junction bases not matched to a gene: 6. This CDR3 spans 15 amino acids. The CDR3 coding sequence is TGTGCCAGCATTCGACGGGAGGGCAACACCGGGGAGCTGTTTTTT. Its translation is CASIRREGNTGELFF.

This chain joins TRBV5-1 and TRBJ2-1; the D gene is possibly TRBD2 (5 bases). The V gene lost 4 bases and the J gene lost 0 bases, with 17 bases spanning the gap. Germline CDR1 is SGHRS and CDR2 is YFSETQ. The CDR3 loop spans 17 amino acids. The chain's CDR3 is CASSPGPGLSSYNEQFF. The CDR3 coding sequence is TGCGCCAGCAGCCCTGGCCCGGGATTAAGCTCCTACAATGAGCAGTTCTTC.

This rearrangement joins TRBV29-1 to TRBJ2-1, with D unclear. Germline lookup yields CDR1 SQVTM and CDR2 ANQGSEA. Between the trimmed V and J ends, which lost 6 bases and 0 bases, there was a span of 9 bases. The CDR3 totals 13 residues. In DNA, the CDR3 is TGCAGCGTAGTTATAAGCTCCTACAATGAGCAGTTCTTC. It encodes CSVVISSYNEQFF.

This chain uses TRBV6-5 with TRBJ2-7; D gene uncertain. Between the trimmed V and J ends, which lost 5 bases and 1 base, there was a span of 12 bases. The CDR3 sequence is 14 residues long. Germline V gene data show CDR1 as MNHEY and CDR2 as SVGAGI. CDR3: CASSLRTQSYEQYF. The CDR3 DNA reads as TGTGCCAGCAGTCTACGGACCCAGTCCTACGAGCAGTACTTC.

V usage is TRBV9 and J usage is TRBJ2-3, with 8 bases identical to TRBD1. This CDR3 spans 15 amino acids. V shed 0 bases and J 5 bases; nucleotides not matched to a gene: 5. The germline V gene has CDR1 SGDLS and CDR2 YYNGEE. In DNA form, the CDR3 reads TGTGCCAGCAGCGTAGCCAGGGGGCAGGTAGATACGCAGTATTTT. It is translated as CASSVARGQVDTQYF.

The chain couples TRBV18 to TRBJ2-4; 10 positions agree with TRBD1. V shed 6 bases, J shed 8 bases, and the junction held 7 bases outside the gene matches. Germline values: CDR1 KGHSH, CDR2 LQKENI. This CDR3 has 14 amino acids. The CDR3 loop is CASSPGTGVDIQYF. DNA for the CDR3: TGTGCCAGCTCTCCCGGGACAGGGGTTGACATTCAGTACTTC.

This clonotype was detected a few times. The rearrangement links TRBV5-1 to TRBJ1-4; D is undetermined. The CDR3 contains 15 residues. In germline, CDR1 is SGHRS, CDR2 YFSETQ. The V end lost 0 bases, the J end lost 8 bases, and 14 bases lay between the germline ends. The CDR3 is CASSLEGREWEKLFF. CDR3 DNA: TGCGCCAGCAGCTTGGAAGGCAGAGAATGGGAAAAACTGTTTTTT. The complete variable domain, with remaining parts taken from reference TRBV5-1 and TRBJ1-4, reads KAGVTQTPRYLIKTRGQQVTLSCSPISGHRSVSWYQQTPGQGLQFLFEYFSETQRNKGNFPGRFSGRQFSNSRSEMNVSTLELGDSALYLCASSLEGREWEKLFFGSGTQLSVL.

The gene calls are TRBV7-6 and TRBJ1-3, with D tentatively TRBD1 (6 bases). Germline V CDR1 and CDR2: SGHVS, FNYEAQ. The CDR3 spans 15 residues. Trimming took off 2 bases at V and 4 bases at J, with 12 bases between the two ends. Written as DNA, the CDR3 is TGTGCCAGCAGCTTAACGGGGACATCAGGAAACACCATATATTTT. Residues: CASSLTGTSGNTIYF.